This T cell receptor (beta chain) stems from a study of identical twins listed by TCRdb under 2016. For the study in its entirety: To test whether fetal clonotypes persist, this study deep-sequenced TCR alpha and beta repertoires from monozygotic twins, from unrelated adults of various ages, and from cord blood. To rule out contamination, replicate twin experiments were performed at different times with different library preparation protocols.

Every donor in the study was a healthy Caucasian. Three unrelated non-twin adults were additionally sequenced: a male aged 18 to 29, a male aged 50 to 59 and a female aged 50 to 59. Using Miltenyi CD45RO+ enrichment and human naive T-cell isolation kits, memory (CD45RO+) and naive T cells were isolated from PBMC. What the authors observed across the whole study: Compared with coincidental sharing between unrelated individuals, out-of-frame TCR alpha sequences shared between twins had an excess of sequences with low generation probability. In monozygotic twins, out-of-frame TCR alpha sharing was systematically underestimated by recombination models, although the models agreed with sharing between unrelated individuals. In beta out-of-frame sequences, excess twin sharing was weaker, because having fewer shared sequences lowered the signal-to-noise ratio. Zero-insertion analyses could be partly confounded by invariant T cells such as MAIT and iNKT, though diverse VJ usage argued against such confounding for most clonotypes. Because the same donors could not be followed over many years, the conclusions relied on cross-sectional statistical analysis. Abundant cord blood beta clonotypes carried fewer insertions; young adult naive repertoires showed a weaker similar trend, while memory repertoires showed none.

On this clonotype itself: The antigen it binds to is not known. The record has no base qualities; no much larger clone is one base away.

Reading the germline V gene gives CDR1 SQVTM and CDR2 ANQGSEA. V lost 2 bases and J lost 2 bases; the stretch between them is 19 bases long. The CDR3 spans 16 residues, from the cysteine through the phenylalanine. The CDR3 DNA has 48 bases and is translated from base 1. Libraries were made using 5' RACE. The instrument given in TCRdb is Illumina HiSeq 2000. A universal primer binding site was added through template switching, and the final cDNA carried a unique molecular identifier so that TCR cDNA molecules could be counted accurately. Specific primers in the conserved constant-segment region were used to synthesize first-strand cDNA for TCR alpha and beta chains. To control for contamination, each cDNA library was double barcoded with a SMART-Mk sample barcode plus Illumina barcodes. TruSeq adapter sequences, together with Illumina sample barcodes, were added in two successive PCR steps. Sequencing of the TCR alpha and beta cDNA libraries was done on the Illumina HiSeq platform using custom primers. On the study's bioinformatics: MiGEC was used to process raw reads and extract unique molecular identifiers, and MiXCR was used to find CDR3 positions. Recombination models were inferred per individual with the repgenHMM and IGoR tools using an EM algorithm. Shared clonotypes were analyzed with the tcR package in R, and sharing was normalized by the product of cloneset sizes. To study raw recombination without the effects of thymic and clonal selection, out-of-frame nonproductive sequences were analyzed. TCRdb ran its own pipeline on the public reads, namely fastp trimming at Q25 and MiXCR clone calling, and kept in-frame beta chains. Entries that share a CDR3 protein sequence are merged under the most common genes and DNA. The V and J calls, along with clone size, are taken from TCRdb and not from the paper's own processing. The sample contains approximately 700,000 distinct CDR3 sequences, 5.5% to 6.5% of them found a single time. The leading ten clones occupy 1.5% to 2% of the sample.

Input material: naive T cells sorted from blood. Per the publication, the cell subset or site label means: cells isolated with a human naive T-cell isolation kit. The clonotype comes from a young man in good health. The sequence is built from TRBV29-1 and TRBJ2-7; tentative D gene TRBD2, with 6 bases matching. At the DNA level, the sequence is TGCAGCGTTGAACAACGACTCCCAGCGGGTACCTACGAGCAGTACTTC. This codes for CSVEQRLPAGTYEQYF.